This record covers a single T cell receptor (beta chain). Antigen: not known. All TRB cDNA libraries came from 5' RACE performed with UMI labels. TCRdb reanalyzed the 5' RACE reads and collapses them to one entry per CDR3 protein, without DNA. With approximately 6,500 distinct CDR3 sequences in the sample, the ten largest clones hold 1.5% to 2%. These data come from a study of CXCR3-negative and CXCR3-positive naive CD8 T cells. Germline lookup yields CDR1 SGHTA and CDR2 FQGTGA. The CDR3 is 13 amino acids. General study results and limits: The TRBV-TRBJ usage of naive CXCR3-negative and CXCR3-positive cells was similar, but that of memory cells differed. Diversity in memory CD8+ cells fell much lower than the comparably high levels seen in both naive subsets.

The origin of this receptor is a human donor in good health. Some clones in this sample may be carry-over from other donors' samples. Sequencing input: naive CXCR3- CD8+ T cells from blood. Subset given: CD45RO-CCR7+CD27+CD95- naive CD8+ T cells lacking CXCR3 (TNR3-). The rearrangement links TRBV7-3 to TRBJ2-3. The CDR3 protein is CASSSSNTDTQYF. The entire variable domain, with the rest obtained from reference TRBV7-3 and TRBJ2-3, is as follows: GAGVSQTPSNKVTEKGKYVELRCDPISGHTALYWYRQSLGQGPEFLIYFQGTGAADDSGLPNDRFFAVRPEGSVSTLKIQRTERGDSAVYLCASSSSNTDTQYFGPGTRLTVL.